This passage covers 25 T cell receptor beta chains from one sample sequenced in a study of human T cells and chemical hapten exposure. Via MiXCR, TCRdb re-called the RACE reads, giving one row per CDR3 protein. Of around 340,000 distinct CDR3 sequences listed, approximately 6.3% are singletons. Time point in this sample: patch test 1, 2 weeks after DPC sensitization. Regarding treatment: therapeutic diphenylcyclopropenone sensitization with weekly scalp DPC. Sample: whole blood, taken in connection with sensitization to the hapten diphenylcyclopropenone (DPC). The receptor source for this set is a woman aged 18-29 years with alopecia areata. Some clones in this sample may be carry-over from other donors' samples.

This clonotype was detected many times. The chain uses TRBV9 and TRBJ2-3, with D perhaps TRBD2 (8 bases). This CDR3 has 15 amino acids. V was shortened by 4 bases and J by 2 bases, with 14 bases between the two germline ends. From germline, CDR1 is SGDLS and CDR2 YYNGEE. CDR3 nucleotide sequence: TGTGCCAGCAGCCCCCGGGAGGGGGCCACAGATACGCAGTATTTT. It specifies CASSPREGATDTQYF. The complete variable domain, with remaining parts taken from reference TRBV9 and TRBJ2-3, reads DSGVTQTPKHLITATGQRVTLRCSPRSGDLSVYWYQQSLDQGLQFLIQYYNGEERAKGNILERFSAQQFPDLHSELNLSSLELGDSALYFCASSPREGATDTQYFGPGTRLTVL.

This clonotype was seen many times. The chain carries TRBV7-2 and TRBJ2-2, with 10 bases matching TRBD2. From germline, CDR1 is SGHTA and CDR2 FQGNSA. V shed 5 bases, J shed 7 bases, and the junction held 19 bases outside the gene matches. The CDR3 runs 19 residues. The CDR3, as DNA: TGTGCCAGCAGCCTAGACAGGCCCCTAGCGGGGGTCTTTGGCGGGGAGCTGTTTTTT. Its translation is CASSLDRPLAGVFGGELFF.

Ten or more counts support this clonotype. The chain couples TRBV5-5 to TRBJ1-6, with a weak D call TRBD1 (6 bases). CDR1 SGHKS and CDR2 YYEKEE come from the germline V gene (reference sequence). V was pared by 4 bases and J by 5 bases, with 13 bases between. The CDR3 sequence is 15 residues long. CDR3 nucleotides: TGTGCCAGCAGCCGCTTCGACAGGAATAATTCACCCCTCCACTTT. Amino acids: CASSRFDRNNSPLHF.

This clonotype was counted a few times. V and J are TRBV7-9 and TRBJ1-4; unclear D gene. This CDR3 is 15 amino acids long. Trimming shortened V by 1 base and J by 14 bases, and 20 bases separated the two germline ends. The germline CDR1 and CDR2 sequences are SEHNR and FQNEAQ (reference sequence). The CDR3 coding sequence is TGTGCCAGCAGCTTAGTCGGCGCCGGGCCTGGGGATCTGTTTTTT. It specifies CASSLVGAGPGDLFF.

This clonotype has just a few counts. The chain uses TRBV10-3 and TRBJ1-3; the D is unclear. Germline CDR1 and CDR2: ENHRY and SYGVKD. Trimming removed 1 base from V and 0 bases from J, with 10 bases in between. This CDR3 has 16 amino acids. The CDR3 DNA reads as TGTGCCATCAGTGAGTACTTGGGAGACTCTGGAAACACCATATATTTT. Protein product: CAISEYLGDSGNTIYF.

This clonotype occurred many times. The CDR3 protein is CASSSYSFSSTDTQYF. Here the CDR3 DNA reads TGTGCCAGCAGCAGTTATTCCTTCTCTAGCACAGATACGCAGTATTTT. The rearrangement uses TRBV5-6 and TRBJ2-3; unclear D gene. CDR1 and CDR2 from the germline V gene are SGHDT and YYEEEE. V was pared by 4 bases and J by 0 bases, with 15 bases between. This CDR3 has 16 residues.

This clonotype turned up a few times. The genes are TRBV7-9 and TRBJ2-1, with D tentatively TRBD2 (5 bases). Per germline, CDR1 SEHNR and CDR2 FQNEAQ (reference sequence). Trimming took 5 bases from V and 1 from J, leaving 9 bases between them. This CDR3 is built from 14 residues. The CDR3 nucleotides are TGTGCCAGCAGCCTCGGGGTGTCCTACAATGAGCAGTTCTTC. It yields the protein CASSLGVSYNEQFF.

This clonotype was seen only a few times. The chain uses TRBV7-6 and TRBJ2-3; TRBD2 matches 12 bases. Per germline, CDR1 SGHVS and CDR2 FNYEAQ. The CDR3 has 14 residues. Trimming cost V 4 bases and J 10 bases; bases outside gene matches: 6. DNA of the CDR3: TGTGCCAGCAGCTCTGGGCTAGCGGGGGGGCCGCAGTATTTT. Translating gives CASSSGLAGGPQYF.

Many counts were recorded for this clonotype. The chain links TRBV28 to TRBJ2-1; D remains unclear. Trimming pared 4 bases from V and 4 bases from J, leaving 14 bases between. The CDR3 has 15 residues. Germline lookup yields CDR1 MDHEN and CDR2 SYDVKM. In DNA form, the CDR3 reads TGTGCCAGCAGTTCCAGGATTTTTATGTACAATGAGCAGTTCTTC. Translation: CASSSRIFMYNEQFF.

This clonotype was counted a few times. This chain uses TRBV28 with TRBJ1-5; 8 bases line up with TRBD1. The CDR3 totals 17 residues. V gave up 6 bases and J gave up 4 bases; unmatched junction bases: 14. Germline CDR1 MDHEN, CDR2 SYDVKM. CDR3 DNA sequence: TGTGCCAGCAGCCCATACCCATCCGGGACAGGAAATCAGCCCCAGCATTTT. This codes for CASSPYPSGTGNQPQHF.

The V gene is TRBV10-3, the J gene TRBJ1-1, with unresolved D. The CDR3 is made up of 14 amino acids. The germline V gene has CDR1 ENHRY and CDR2 SYGVKD. V was trimmed by 4 bases and J by 0 bases, leaving 9 bases between them. The CDR3 loop is CAISVSGMNTEAFF. The CDR3 coding sequence is TGTGCCATCAGTGTATCAGGCATGAACACTGAAGCTTTCTTT.

This clonotype was detected only a few times. CDR3 protein: CASSQGDRGWGNIQYF. CDR3 in DNA: TGCGCCAGCAGCCAAGGGGACAGGGGCTGGGGGAACATTCAGTACTTC. The J gene is TRBJ2-4, the V gene TRBV4-3; 10 bases match TRBD1. With V trimmed by 1 base and J by 7 bases, 7 bases remained unmatched. CDR1 LGHNA and CDR2 YSLEER come from the germline V gene. The CDR3 spans 16 residues.

This clonotype occurred many times. The chain carries TRBV9 and TRBJ2-3; 13 positions agree with TRBD2. CDR1 and CDR2 (germline): SGDLS, YYNGEE. The V segment lost 2 bases and the J segment 2 bases; nucleotides outside the gene matches: 5. The CDR3 length is 17 residues. The DNA for the CDR3 is TGTGCCAGCAGCGTGGGGACTAGCGGGGCGAACACAGATACGCAGTATTTT. Translation gives CASSVGTSGANTDTQYF.

This clonotype turned up a few times. This chain links TRBV29-1 with TRBJ1-1, with TRBD1 matching over 10 bases. Germline loops: CDR1 SQVTM, CDR2 ANQGSEA. J lost 1 base, V lost 7 bases, and 12 bases had no gene match. The CDR3 covers 16 residues. In nucleotides, the CDR3 is TGCAGCGCAGAGCCGGACAGGGGGTTCGGGAACACTGAAGCTTTCTTT. Amino acid sequence: CSAEPDRGFGNTEAFF.

This chain connects TRBV27 to TRBJ2-7; D remains ambiguous. V was shortened by 5 bases and J by 3 bases, with 11 bases between the two germline ends. CDR1 is MNHEY, CDR2 SMNVEV, per germline (reference sequence). The CDR3 contains 13 residues. CDR3 sequence (DNA): TGTGCCAGCAGTCCTGGAACGAACTACGAGCAGTACTTC. Its protein is CASSPGTNYEQYF.

This clonotype was seen many times. The chain recombines TRBV7-2 with TRBJ2-7; D uncertain. The length of the CDR3 is 14 residues. Trimming stripped 5 bases from V and 2 bases from J, with 13 bases between. From germline, CDR1 is SGHTA and CDR2 FQGNSA. The CDR3 loop reads CASSPRQLAYEQYF. The CDR3 DNA reads as TGTGCCAGCAGCCCGAGACAACTCGCCTACGAGCAGTACTTC.

This clonotype was counted between two and nine times. CDR3 amino acids: CSVGFGTSTGGQYF. The CDR3 coding sequence is TGCAGCGTTGGATTCGGGACCTCAACTGGAGGGCAGTACTTC. The gene calls are TRBV29-1 and TRBJ2-7; perhaps D is TRBD1 or TRBD2 (5 bases each). This CDR3 is built from 14 residues. The V gene's germline CDR1 is SQVTM and CDR2 ANQGSEA. V lost 4 bases and J 9 bases, leaving 22 bases between the germline ends.

This clonotype was counted ten times or more. The chain has TRBV21-1 and TRBJ2-3; TRBD1 was called by the table and not checked on the DNA. TRBV21-1 is marked as a pseudogene. This CDR3 contains 15 residues. CDR3 nucleotide sequence: TGTGCCAGCAGCTTACGGACAGGGAGGCCAGATACGCAGTATTTT. This sequence encodes CASSLRTGRPDTQYF.

The table lists this clonotype with many counts. The rearrangement links TRBV7-2 to TRBJ2-7; D gene uncertain. Germline values: CDR1 SGHTA, CDR2 FQGNSA. Trimming left V 4 bases short and J 1 base short, with 8 bases between. This CDR3 is 13 amino acids long. This CDR3 reads CASSYLLSYEQYF. The CDR3 DNA is TGTGCCAGCAGCTACCTTCTATCCTACGAGCAGTACTTC. The whole variable domain, filled in from reference TRBV7-2 and TRBJ2-7, reads GAGVSQSPSNKVTEKGKDVELRCDPISGHTALYWYRQSLGQGLEFLIYFQGNSAPDKSGLPSDRFSAERTGGSVSTLTIQRTQQEDSAVYLCASSYLLSYEQYFGPGTRLTVT.

There are many counts of this clonotype. The rearrangement uses TRBV7-9 and TRBJ1-6; TRBD1 agrees at 8 bases. Trimming took 4 bases from V and 8 from J; bases not matched to a gene: 10. The CDR3 contains 16 residues. Germline CDR1 is SEHNR and CDR2 is FQNEAQ (reference sequence). The CDR3 here is CASSYITGGVYSPLHF. The DNA for the CDR3 is TGTGCCAGCAGCTATATAACAGGGGGAGTTTATTCACCCCTCCACTTT. Full variable domain (missing parts from reference TRBV7-9 and TRBJ1-6): DTGVSQNPRHKITKRGQNVTFRCDPISEHNRLYWYRQTLGQGPEFLTYFQNEAQLEKSRLLSDRFSAERPKGSFSTLEIQRTEQGDSAMYLCASSYITGGVYSPLHFGNGTRLTVT.

This chain links TRBV14 with TRBJ2-5; maybe TRBD2 (6 bases). The CDR3 length is 15 residues. Trimming took off 4 bases at V and 3 bases at J, with 15 bases between the two ends. CDR1 is SGHDN, CDR2 FVKESK, per germline. CDR3: CASSPFLSGEETQYF. The CDR3 region has the DNA TGTGCCAGCAGCCCTTTCCTTAGCGGTGAAGAGACCCAGTACTTC.

This clonotype was counted many times. The chain combines TRBV20-1 with TRBJ2-7; no clear D gene. V lost 5 bases to trimming and J lost 0 bases, with 8 bases between them. The CDR3 totals 12 residues. Germline CDR1 DFQATT, CDR2 SNEGSKA (reference sequence). In DNA, the CDR3 is TGCAGTGCTGGCGGAAGCTCCTACGAGCAGTACTTC. This gives the protein CSAGGSSYEQYF.

This clonotype appeared many times. The rearrangement uses TRBV7-6 and TRBJ2-5; D is unclear. The CDR3 contains 13 residues. Trimming left V 7 bases short and J 1 base short, with 10 bases between. CDR1 and CDR2 (germline): SGHVS, FNYEAQ. CDR3 sequence: CASTQGPQETQYF. CDR3 in DNA: TGTGCCAGCACCCAAGGGCCCCAAGAGACCCAGTACTTC.

This clonotype was counted only a few times. This chain joins TRBV2 and TRBJ1-5; possible D gene TRBD1, 5 bases. The V and J ends lost 6 bases and 0 bases respectively, with 12 bases between them. CDR3 length: 15 amino acids. Germline CDR1 is SNHLY and CDR2 is FYNNEI. The CDR3 here is CASRNDSYSNQPQHF. The CDR3 DNA reads TGTGCCAGCAGAAACGACAGTTATAGCAATCAGCCCCAGCATTTT. Complete variable domain (other parts from reference TRBV2 and TRBJ1-5): EPEVTQTPSHQVTQMGQEVILRCVPISNHLYFYWYRQILGQKVEFLVSFYNNEISEKSEIFDDQFSVERPDGSNFTLKIRSTKLEDSAMYFCASRNDSYSNQPQHFGDGTRLSIL.

This clonotype was detected many times. This rearrangement joins TRBV7-2 to TRBJ1-5; perhaps TRBD1 as D (5 bases). CDR3 length: 14 residues. V lost 2 bases, J lost 8 bases, and 13 bases lay in between. CDR1 and CDR2 (germline): SGHTA, FQGNSA. CDR3 sequence reads: CASSLRGPTEPQHF. For the CDR3, the DNA is TGTGCCAGCAGCTTAAGGGGACCGACGGAGCCCCAGCATTTT. The whole variable domain, remainder taken from reference TRBV7-2 and TRBJ1-5, is GAGVSQSPSNKVTEKGKDVELRCDPISGHTALYWYRQSLGQGLEFLIYFQGNSAPDKSGLPSDRFSAERTGGSVSTLTIQRTQQEDSAVYLCASSLRGPTEPQHFGDGTRLSIL.